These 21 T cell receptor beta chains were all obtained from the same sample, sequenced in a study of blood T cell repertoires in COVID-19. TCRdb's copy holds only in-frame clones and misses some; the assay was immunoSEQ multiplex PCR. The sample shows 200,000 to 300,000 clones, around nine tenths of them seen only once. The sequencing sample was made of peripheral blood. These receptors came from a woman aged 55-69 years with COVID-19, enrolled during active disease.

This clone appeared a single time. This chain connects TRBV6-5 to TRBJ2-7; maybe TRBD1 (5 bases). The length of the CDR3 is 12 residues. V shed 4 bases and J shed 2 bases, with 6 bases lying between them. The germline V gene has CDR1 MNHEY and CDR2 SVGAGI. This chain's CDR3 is CASSSGTYEQYF. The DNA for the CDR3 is TGTGCCAGCAGTTCAGGGACCTACGAGCAGTACTTC.

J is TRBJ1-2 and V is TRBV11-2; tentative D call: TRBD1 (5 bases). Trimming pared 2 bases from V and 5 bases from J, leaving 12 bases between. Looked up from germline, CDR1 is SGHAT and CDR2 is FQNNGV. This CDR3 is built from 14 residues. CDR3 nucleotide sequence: TGTGCCAGCAGCTTATCGACAGATTTATATGGCTACACCTTC. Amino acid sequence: CASSLSTDLYGYTF.

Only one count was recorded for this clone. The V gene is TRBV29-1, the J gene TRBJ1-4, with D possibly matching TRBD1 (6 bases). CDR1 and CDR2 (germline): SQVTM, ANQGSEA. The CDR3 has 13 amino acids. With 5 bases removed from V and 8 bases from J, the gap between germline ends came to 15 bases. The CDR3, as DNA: TGCAGCGTTTCACGGGGGGCGGACGAAAAACTGTTTTTT. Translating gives CSVSRGADEKLFF.

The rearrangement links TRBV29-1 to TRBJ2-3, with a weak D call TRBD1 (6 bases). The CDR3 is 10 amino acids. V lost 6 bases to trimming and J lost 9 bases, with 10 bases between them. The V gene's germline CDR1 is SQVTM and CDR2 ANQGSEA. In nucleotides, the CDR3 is TGCAGCGTGAACAGGGACACGCAGTATTTT. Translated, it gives CSVNRDTQYF.

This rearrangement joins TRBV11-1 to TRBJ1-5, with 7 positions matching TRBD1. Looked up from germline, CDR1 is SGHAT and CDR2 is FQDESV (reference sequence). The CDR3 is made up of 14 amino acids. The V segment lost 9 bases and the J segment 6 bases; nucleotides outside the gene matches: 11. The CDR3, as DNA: TGTGCCAGTGATCCCAGGGGGTTGGGTCAGCCCCAGCATTTT. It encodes CASDPRGLGQPQHF.

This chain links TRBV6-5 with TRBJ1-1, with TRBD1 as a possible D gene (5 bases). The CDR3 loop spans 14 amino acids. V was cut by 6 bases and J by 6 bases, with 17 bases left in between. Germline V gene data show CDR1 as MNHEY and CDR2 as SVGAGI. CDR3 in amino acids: CASRRHDRLAEAFF. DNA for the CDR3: TGTGCCAGCAGAAGGCATGACAGACTAGCTGAAGCTTTCTTT.

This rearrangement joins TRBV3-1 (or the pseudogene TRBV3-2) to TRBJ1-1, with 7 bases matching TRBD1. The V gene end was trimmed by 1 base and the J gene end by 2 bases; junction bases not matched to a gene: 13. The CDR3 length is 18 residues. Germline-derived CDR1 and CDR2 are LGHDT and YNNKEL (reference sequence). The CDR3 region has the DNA TGTGCCAGCAGCCAAGGCTGGGACCAGGGACAGAGAAACACTGAAGCTTTCTTT. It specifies CASSQGWDQGQRNTEAFF.

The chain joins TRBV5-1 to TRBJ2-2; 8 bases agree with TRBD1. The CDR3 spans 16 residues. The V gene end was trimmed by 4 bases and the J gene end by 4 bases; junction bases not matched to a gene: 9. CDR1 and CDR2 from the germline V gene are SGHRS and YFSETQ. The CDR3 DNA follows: TGCGCCAGCAGCCCCTCCCCCACAGGGGGCACCGGGGAGCTGTTTTTT. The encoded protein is CASSPSPTGGTGELFF.

CDR3 in amino acids: CASSPHNEQFF. The DNA for the CDR3 is TGCGCCAGCAGCCCTCACAATGAGCAGTTCTTC. The chain recombines TRBV5-1 with TRBJ2-1; D unresolved. The V and J ends lost 4 bases and 5 bases respectively, with 4 bases between them. CDR3 length: 11 residues. From germline, CDR1 is SGHRS and CDR2 YFSETQ.

The CDR3, as DNA: TGTGCCAGCAGTTTAACAGGGATGAACACTGAAGCTTTCTTT. Its protein product is CASSLTGMNTEAFF. The chain recombines TRBV28 with TRBJ1-1; TRBD1 might be the D (6 bases). Between the trimmed V and J ends, which lost 2 bases and 0 bases, there was a span of 7 bases. Germline CDR1 MDHEN, CDR2 SYDVKM. There are 14 residues in the CDR3.

CDR3 residues: CASRIGVHQPQHF. The CDR3 bases are TGTGCCAGCAGGATCGGGGTCCATCAGCCCCAGCATTTT. The chain employs TRBV6-5 and TRBJ1-5, with unresolved D. The germline CDR1 and CDR2 sequences are MNHEY and SVGAGI. The length of the CDR3 is 13 residues. Trimming pared 6 bases from V and 5 bases from J, leaving 11 bases between.

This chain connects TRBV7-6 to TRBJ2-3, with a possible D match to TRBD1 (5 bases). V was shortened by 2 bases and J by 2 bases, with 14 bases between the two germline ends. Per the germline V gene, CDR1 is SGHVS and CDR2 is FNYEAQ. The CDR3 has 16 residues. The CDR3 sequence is CASSLFEVGPTDTQYF. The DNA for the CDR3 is TGTGCCAGCAGCTTATTCGAAGTGGGGCCCACAGATACGCAGTATTTT.

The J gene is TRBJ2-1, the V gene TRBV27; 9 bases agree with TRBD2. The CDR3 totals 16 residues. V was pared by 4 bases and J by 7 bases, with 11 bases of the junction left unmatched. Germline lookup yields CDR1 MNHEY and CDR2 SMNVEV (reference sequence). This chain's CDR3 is CASSSLSGRSRNEQFF. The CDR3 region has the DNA TGTGCCAGCAGTTCACTTAGCGGGAGATCGAGAAATGAGCAGTTCTTC.

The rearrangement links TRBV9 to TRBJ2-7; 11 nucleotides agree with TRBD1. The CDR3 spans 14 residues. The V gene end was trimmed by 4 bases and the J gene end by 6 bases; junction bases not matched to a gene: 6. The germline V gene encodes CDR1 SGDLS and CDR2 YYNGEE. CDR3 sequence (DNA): TGTGCCAGCAGCTCCGGGACAGGGGGGGTCGAGCAGTACTTC. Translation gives CASSSGTGGVEQYF.

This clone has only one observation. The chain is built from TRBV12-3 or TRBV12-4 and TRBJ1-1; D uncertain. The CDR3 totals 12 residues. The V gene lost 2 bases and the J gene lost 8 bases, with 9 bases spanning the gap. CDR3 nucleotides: TGTGCCAGCAGTTTATCGGGTATGGAAGCTTTCTTT. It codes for CASSLSGMEAFF.

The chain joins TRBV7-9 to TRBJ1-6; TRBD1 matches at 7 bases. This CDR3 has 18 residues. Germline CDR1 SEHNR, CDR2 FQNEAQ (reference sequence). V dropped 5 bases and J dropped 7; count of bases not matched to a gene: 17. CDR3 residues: CASSEGPPRDSRNSPLHF. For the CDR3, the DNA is TGTGCCAGCAGCGAGGGGCCCCCTCGGGACAGCAGAAATTCACCCCTCCACTTT.

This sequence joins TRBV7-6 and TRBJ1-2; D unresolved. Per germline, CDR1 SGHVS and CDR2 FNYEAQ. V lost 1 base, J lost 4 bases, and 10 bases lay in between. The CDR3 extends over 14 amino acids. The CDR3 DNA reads TGTGCCAGCAGCTTAGTAGTACAGTCCTATGGCTACACCTTC. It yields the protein CASSLVVQSYGYTF.

The CDR3 DNA reads as TGTGCCAGCAGCTTAGAGGAGGTTGAAGCTTTCTTT. This encodes CASSLEEVEAFF. The rearrangement joins TRBV7-8 to TRBJ1-1; D gene ambiguous. V lost 1 base and J 7 bases, leaving 7 bases between the germline ends. The CDR3 length is 12 residues. Germline assignment: CDR1 SGHVS and CDR2 FQNEAQ.

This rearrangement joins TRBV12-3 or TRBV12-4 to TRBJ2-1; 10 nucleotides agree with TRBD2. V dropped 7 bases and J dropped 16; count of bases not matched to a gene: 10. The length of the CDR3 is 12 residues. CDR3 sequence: CASTIAGLAAFF. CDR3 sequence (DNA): TGTGCCAGCACTATTGCCGGACTAGCGGCCTTCTTC.

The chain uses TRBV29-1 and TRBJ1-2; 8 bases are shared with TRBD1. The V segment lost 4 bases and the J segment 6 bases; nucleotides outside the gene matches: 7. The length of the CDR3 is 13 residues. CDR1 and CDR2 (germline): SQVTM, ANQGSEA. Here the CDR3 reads CSVGEQGADGYTF. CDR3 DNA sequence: TGCAGCGTTGGAGAGCAGGGGGCAGATGGCTACACCTTC.

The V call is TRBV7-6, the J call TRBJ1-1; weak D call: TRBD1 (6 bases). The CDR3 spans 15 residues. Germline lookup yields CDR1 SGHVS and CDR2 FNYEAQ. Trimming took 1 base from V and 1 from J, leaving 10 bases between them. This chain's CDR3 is CASSLDGGANTEAFF. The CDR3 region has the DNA TGTGCCAGCAGCTTAGACGGGGGGGCGAACACTGAAGCTTTCTTT.